These 13 T cell receptor beta chains were sequenced from one sample in a study of shared clonotypes between healthy human individuals. Profiling relied on immunoSEQ multiplex PCR, and the TCRdb table lists in-frame clones only, not all of them. Among 1.4 million to 1.5 million clones listed, more than 95% were seen once. Sequences were obtained from naive CD4+ T cells sorted from blood. Subset noted: CD45RA+ positively selected. Receptor source: a man in his thirties or forties in good health.

The table lists this clone with a count of one. This chain uses TRBV6-5 with TRBJ2-7; a weak D match, TRBD2 (6 bases). V gave up 8 bases and J gave up 4 bases, with 12 bases separating them. The CDR3 is made up of 12 amino acids. The germline V gene has CDR1 MNHEY and CDR2 SVGAGI. CDR3 protein: CASWGGLYEQYF. The DNA for the CDR3 is TGTGCCAGCTGGGGAGGATTGTACGAGCAGTACTTC.

This chain joins TRBV25-1 and TRBJ2-1, with D possibly being TRBD2 (5 bases). The V gene lost 2 bases and the J gene lost 0 bases, with 11 bases spanning the gap. This CDR3 has 16 amino acids. Germline CDR1 and CDR2: MGHDK and SYGVNS. The CDR3: CASSEPGKSSYNEQFF. The CDR3 nucleotides read TGTGCCAGCAGTGAACCGGGAAAGAGCTCCTACAATGAGCAGTTCTTC.

The chain combines TRBV27 with TRBJ2-5, with 8 bases aligning to TRBD1. The CDR3 is 17 amino acids. From germline, CDR1 is MNHEY and CDR2 SMNVEV (reference sequence). The J segment lost 3 bases and the V segment lost 4 bases, leaving 13 bases of the junction unmatched. The CDR3 here is CASSWGVGTGREETQYF. The CDR3 bases are TGTGCCAGCAGTTGGGGCGTTGGGACAGGCAGAGAAGAGACCCAGTACTTC.

The genes are TRBV5-6 and TRBJ1-2, with 7 bases that match TRBD1. This CDR3 contains 17 residues. In germline, CDR1 is SGHDT, CDR2 YYEEEE. The V segment lost 1 base and the J segment 0 bases; nucleotides outside the gene matches: 9. CDR3 in amino acids: CASSLRDSALANYGYTF. CDR3 DNA sequence: TGTGCCAGCAGCTTGAGGGACAGTGCCTTAGCTAACTATGGCTACACCTTC. Supplemented by reference TRBV5-6 and TRBJ1-2, the full variable domain reads DAGVTQSPTHLIKTRGQQVTLRCSPKSGHDTVSWYQQALGQGPQFIFQYYEEEERQRGNFPDRFSGHQFPNYSSELNVNALLLGDSALYLCASSLRDSALANYGYTFGSGTRLTVV.

V usage is TRBV28 and J usage is TRBJ1-2; 7 bases match TRBD1. The germline CDR1 and CDR2 sequences are MDHEN and SYDVKM. After removal of 6 bases from V and 3 bases from J, the junction contained 7 bases not matched to a gene. The length of the CDR3 is 14 residues. In nucleotides, the CDR3 is TGTGCCAGCAGCCGTGCCGACAGGGACTATGGCTACACCTTC. Translation: CASSRADRDYGYTF.

This sequence joins TRBV19 and TRBJ1-5; 9 bases agree with TRBD1. The germline V gene encodes CDR1 LNHDA and CDR2 SQIVND (reference sequence). The trim removed 4 bases at V and 1 base at J, leaving 2 bases unmatched. This CDR3 spans 15 amino acids. The CDR3 loop reads CASSNGQGSNQPQHF. The CDR3, as DNA: TGTGCCAGTAGTAACGGACAGGGGAGCAATCAGCCCCAGCATTTT.

Concerning this clone: This same CDR3 is encoded by further DNA sequences in the sample. The V call is TRBV5-1, the J call TRBJ1-1; D is ambiguous. The ends were cut back, 4 bases at V and 1 base at J, with 11 bases in the middle. The CDR3 spans 14 residues. CDR1 SGHRS and CDR2 YFSETQ come from the germline V gene. The chain's CDR3 is CASSGRTANTEAFF. The CDR3 DNA sequence: TGCGCCAGCAGCGGGAGGACGGCGAACACTGAAGCTTTCTTT.

This clone was seen once. The chain recombines TRBV11-2 with TRBJ2-2; D ambiguous. This CDR3 is 13 amino acids long. V shed 0 bases and J shed 7 bases, with 6 bases lying between them. Germline CDR1 reads SGHAT; CDR2 reads FQNNGV. The CDR3 coding sequence is TGTGCCAGCAGCTTAGAAAGGGTCGGGGAGCTGTTTTTT. Protein product: CASSLERVGELFF. Full variable domain (outside the CDR3, taken from reference TRBV11-2 and TRBJ2-2): EAGVAQSPRYKIIEKRQSVAFWCNPISGHATLYWYQQILGQGPKLLIQFQNNGVVDDSQLPKDRFSAERLKGVDSTLKIQPAKLEDSAVYLCASSLERVGELFFGEGSRLTVL.

This clone was found once. The rearrangement joins TRBV2 to TRBJ1-5; D is ambiguous. Trimming took off 6 bases at V and 0 bases at J, with 12 bases between the two ends. Germline V CDR1 and CDR2: SNHLY, FYNNEI. The CDR3 covers 15 residues. CDR3 loop: CASRGSENSNQPQHF. For the CDR3, the DNA is TGTGCCAGCAGGGGGTCAGAAAATAGCAATCAGCCCCAGCATTTT. The full variable domain, completed using reference TRBV2 and TRBJ1-5, is EPEVTQTPSHQVTQMGQEVILRCVPISNHLYFYWYRQILGQKVEFLVSFYNNEISEKSEIFDDQFSVERPDGSNFTLKIRSTKLEDSAMYFCASRGSENSNQPQHFGDGTRLSIL.

The genes are TRBV5-1 and TRBJ2-7; D might be TRBD2 (6 bases). CDR3 length: 15 amino acids. Per the germline V gene, CDR1 is SGHRS and CDR2 is YFSETQ. Between the trimmed V and J ends, which lost 0 bases and 3 bases, there was a span of 13 bases. CDR3 region: CASSLASGPDYEQYF. Written as DNA, the CDR3 is TGCGCCAGCAGCTTGGCCAGCGGGCCGGACTACGAGCAGTACTTC.

The rearrangement joins TRBV4-3 to TRBJ2-7; TRBD2 agrees at 7 bases. This CDR3 spans 14 amino acids. Germline V CDR1 and CDR2: LGHNA, YSLEER. Losses at the gene ends were 3 bases for V and 1 base for J; bases not matched to a gene: 3. The CDR3 protein is CASSQGLSSYEQYF. In DNA form, the CDR3 reads TGCGCCAGCAGCCAGGGACTATCTTCCTACGAGCAGTACTTC.

The chain employs TRBV7-9 and TRBJ1-1; the D gene is possibly TRBD1 (6 bases). This CDR3 has 13 amino acids. Trimming took off 1 base at V and 6 bases at J, with 9 bases between the two ends. The germline V gene has CDR1 SEHNR and CDR2 FQNEAQ (reference sequence). CDR3 DNA: TGTGCCAGCAGCTTAGTTTACAGGGCTGAAGCTTTCTTT. Residues: CASSLVYRAEAFF.

The chain employs TRBV27 and TRBJ1-5; TRBD1 matches 7 bases. The trim removed 8 bases at V and 5 bases at J, leaving 9 bases unmatched. The CDR3 is 14 amino acids. Per the germline V gene, CDR1 is MNHEY and CDR2 is SMNVEV (reference sequence). CDR3 DNA sequence: TGTGCCAGCGGGAGGGACAGTCAGTATCAGCCCCAGCATTTT. Protein sequence: CASGRDSQYQPQHF.